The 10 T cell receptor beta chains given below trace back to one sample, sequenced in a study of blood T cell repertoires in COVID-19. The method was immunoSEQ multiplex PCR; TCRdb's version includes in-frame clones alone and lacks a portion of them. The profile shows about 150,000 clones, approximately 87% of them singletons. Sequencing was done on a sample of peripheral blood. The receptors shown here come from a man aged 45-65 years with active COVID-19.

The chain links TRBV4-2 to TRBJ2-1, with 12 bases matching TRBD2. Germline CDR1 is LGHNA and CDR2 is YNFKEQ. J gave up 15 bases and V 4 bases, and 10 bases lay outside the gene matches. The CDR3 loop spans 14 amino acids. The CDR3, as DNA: TGTGCCAGCAGCCCTAGCGGGGGGGACTTGCTCCCGTTCTTC. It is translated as CASSPSGGDLLPFF.

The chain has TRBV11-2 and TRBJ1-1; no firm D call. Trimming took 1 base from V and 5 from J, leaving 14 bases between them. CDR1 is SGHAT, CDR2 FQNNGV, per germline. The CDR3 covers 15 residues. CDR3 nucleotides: TGTGCCAGCAGCTTAGGTCCCACCACGGGGACTGAAGCTTTCTTT. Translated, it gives CASSLGPTTGTEAFF.

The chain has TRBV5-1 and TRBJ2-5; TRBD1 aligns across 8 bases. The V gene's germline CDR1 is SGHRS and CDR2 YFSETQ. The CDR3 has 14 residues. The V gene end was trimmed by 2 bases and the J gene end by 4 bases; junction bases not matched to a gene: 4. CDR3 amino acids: CASSFLDRGETQYF. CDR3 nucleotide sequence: TGCGCCAGCAGCTTTCTCGACAGGGGAGAGACCCAGTACTTC. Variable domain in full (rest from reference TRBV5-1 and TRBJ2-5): KAGVTQTPRYLIKTRGQQVTLSCSPISGHRSVSWYQQTPGQGLQFLFEYFSETQRNKGNFPGRFSGRQFSNSRSEMNVSTLELGDSALYLCASSFLDRGETQYFGPGTRLLVL.

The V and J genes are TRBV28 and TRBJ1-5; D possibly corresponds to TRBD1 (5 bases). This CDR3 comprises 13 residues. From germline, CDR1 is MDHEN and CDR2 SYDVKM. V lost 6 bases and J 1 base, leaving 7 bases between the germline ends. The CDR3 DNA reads TGTGCCAGCAGACGACAGAGCAATCAGCCCCAGCATTTT. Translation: CASRRQSNQPQHF.

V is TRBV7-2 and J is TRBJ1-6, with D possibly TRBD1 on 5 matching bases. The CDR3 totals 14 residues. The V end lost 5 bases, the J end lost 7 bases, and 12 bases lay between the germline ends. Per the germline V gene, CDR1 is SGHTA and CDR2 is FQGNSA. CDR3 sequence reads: CASSTGLGNSPLHF. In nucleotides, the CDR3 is TGTGCCAGCAGCACGGGACTGGGGAATTCACCCCTCCACTTT.

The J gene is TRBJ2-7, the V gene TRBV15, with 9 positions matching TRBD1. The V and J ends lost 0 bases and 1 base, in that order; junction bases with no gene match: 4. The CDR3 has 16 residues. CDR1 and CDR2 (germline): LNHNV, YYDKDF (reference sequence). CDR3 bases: TGTGCCACCAGCAGAGATCCGGGACAGGGTTCCTACGAGCAGTACTTC. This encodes CATSRDPGQGSYEQYF.

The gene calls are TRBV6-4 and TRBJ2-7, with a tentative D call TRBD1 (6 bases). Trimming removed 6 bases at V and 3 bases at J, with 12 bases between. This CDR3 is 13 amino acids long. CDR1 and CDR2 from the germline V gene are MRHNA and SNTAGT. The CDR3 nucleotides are TGTGCCAGCAGCCCAGGGGTAGGCTACGAGCAGTACTTC. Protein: CASSPGVGYEQYF.

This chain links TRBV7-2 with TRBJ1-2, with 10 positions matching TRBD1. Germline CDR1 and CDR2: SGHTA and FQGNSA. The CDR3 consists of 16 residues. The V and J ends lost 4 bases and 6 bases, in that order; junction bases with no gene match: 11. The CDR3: CASSSGQGTTSDGYTF. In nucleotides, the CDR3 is TGTGCCAGCAGCTCGGGACAGGGGACCACCTCCGATGGCTACACCTTC.

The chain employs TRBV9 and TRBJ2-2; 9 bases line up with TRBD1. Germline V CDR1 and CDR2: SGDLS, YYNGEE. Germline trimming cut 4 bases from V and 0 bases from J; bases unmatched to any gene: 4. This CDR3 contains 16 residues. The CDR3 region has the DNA TGTGCCAGCAGCATAAGGACAGGGGCGAACACCGGGGAGCTGTTTTTT. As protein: CASSIRTGANTGELFF.

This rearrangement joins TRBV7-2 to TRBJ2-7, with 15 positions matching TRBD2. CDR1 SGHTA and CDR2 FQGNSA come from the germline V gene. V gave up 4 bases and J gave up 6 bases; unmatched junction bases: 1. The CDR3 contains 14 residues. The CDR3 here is CASSSGLAGGEQYF. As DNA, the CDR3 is TGTGCCAGCAGCTCGGGACTAGCGGGGGGCGAGCAGTACTTC.